Listed below are T cell receptor beta chains from one sample, sequenced in a study of identical twins. TCRdb re-called the 5' RACE reads with MiXCR, one entry per CDR3 protein. Counted here are under 400,000 distinct CDR3 sequences, roughly 9% occurring once; the ten biggest clones make up under 10%. What was sequenced was naive T cells sorted from blood. All receptors derive from a woman aged 45-65 years in good health. Both conserved end residues are part of each CDR3. A D gene is named only where the DNA matches it firmly. The size entry is marked missing in some rows and otherwise reads once, few, many or a size class.

>TRBD2|TRBJ2-1|TRBV14|.
TGTGCCAGCAGCCACCCTAGCGGGAGTGGCAATGAGCAGTTCTTC
CASSHPSGSGNEQFF
>.|TRBJ2-1|TRBV10-3|.
TGTGCCATCAGGAGCGACTTAGGGCGGGATCAGTTCTTC
CAIRSDLGRDQFF
>.|TRBJ1-2|TRBV4-2|few
TGTGCCAGCAGCTCCGACGGGAGAGGGCCAAACAACTATGGCTACACCTTC
CASSSDGRGPNNYGYTF
>.|TRBJ2-2|TRBV11-2|.
TGTGCCAGCAGCTTAGAGTTAGCACGGGCGAACACCGGGGAGCTGTTTTTT
CASSLELARANTGELFF
>.|TRBJ2-3|TRBV4-1|.
TGCGCCAGCAGCCAAGAGGGCCTTGGGGGGATGGCAGATACGCAGTATTTT
CASSQEGLGGMADTQYF
>.|TRBJ2-3|TRBV11-2|.
TGTGCCAGCAGCCCTCGTAGTAGTCCAGGCACAGATACGCAGTATTTT
CASSPRSSPGTDTQYF
>TRBD1|TRBJ1-1|TRBV5-1|.
TGCGCCAGCAGTTGGCAGGGGGCGAACACTGAAGCTTTCTTT
CASSWQGANTEAFF
>TRBD1|TRBJ2-2|TRBV5-1|.
TGCGCCAGCAGCTGGACAGGTTTCGCCGGGGAGCTGTTTTTT
CASSWTGFAGELFF
>.|TRBJ2-5|TRBV5-1|.
TGCGCCAGCAGCTTGACTACACCCAAAGAGACCCAGTACTTC
CASSLTTPKETQYF
>.|TRBJ2-3|TRBV7-9|.
TGTGCCAGCAGCCCGATGGCAGGGCCCGCCCAAGATACGCAGTATTTT
CASSPMAGPAQDTQYF
>TRBD2|TRBJ2-5|TRBV7-2|.
TGTGCCAGCAGCCCTCAGGGACTAGGAGAGACCCAGTACTTC
CASSPQGLGETQYF
>.|TRBJ1-1|TRBV20-1|.
TGCAGTGCTAGACTTCGGGGGGGGAACACTGAAGCTTTCTTT
CSARLRGGNTEAFF
>.|TRBJ2-1|TRBV5-1|few
TGCGCCAGCAGCTTAGGAAACAACAATCCAACCAATGAGCAGTTCTTC
CASSLGNNNPTNEQFF
>.|TRBJ2-6|TRBV28|.
TGTGCCAGCAGTTTACTAGCAGGAACAGCTTCGCGGTCTGGGGCCAACGTCCTGACTTTC
CASSLLAGTASRSGANVLTF
>.|TRBJ2-1|TRBV12-3/TRBV12-4|.
TGTGCCAGCAGTTTTATTCGAAATGAGCAGTTCTTC
CASSFIRNEQFF
>.|TRBJ2-4|TRBV9|.
TGTGCCAGCAGGGAGGCGGGGGCCAAAAACATTCAGTACTTC
CASREAGAKNIQYF
>.|TRBJ2-2|TRBV25-1|.
TGTGCCAGCAGTGAATGGACCGGGGAGCTGTTTTTT
CASSEWTGELFF